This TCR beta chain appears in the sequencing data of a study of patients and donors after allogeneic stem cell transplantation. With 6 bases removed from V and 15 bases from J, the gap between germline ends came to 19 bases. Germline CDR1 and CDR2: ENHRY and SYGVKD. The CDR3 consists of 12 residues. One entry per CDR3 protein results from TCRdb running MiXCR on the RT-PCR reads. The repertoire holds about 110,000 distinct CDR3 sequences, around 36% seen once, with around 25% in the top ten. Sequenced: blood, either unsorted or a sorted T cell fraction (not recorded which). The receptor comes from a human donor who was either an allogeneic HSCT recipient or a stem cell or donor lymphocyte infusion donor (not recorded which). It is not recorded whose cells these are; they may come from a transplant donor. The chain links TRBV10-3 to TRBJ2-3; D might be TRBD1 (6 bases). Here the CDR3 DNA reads TGTGCCATCAGCGACACAGGGCACACCAGATATTTT. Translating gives CAISDTGHTRYF.